Reported below is one TCR beta chain. The PCR made use of 60 Vbeta and 13 Jbeta primers. Sequencing was performed with immunoSEQ multiplex PCR; in TCRdb, only in-frame clones are kept and a portion is missing. The table includes under 300,000 clones, 84% detected once. CDR1 is MGHDK and CDR2 is SYGVNS in the germline V gene. The V and J ends lost 8 bases and 3 bases respectively, with 11 bases between them. The CDR3 has 12 residues. This record comes from a study of cytomegalovirus exposure and HLA in healthy donors. V is TRBV25-1 and J is TRBJ2-7, with unresolved D. Sequencing was carried out using PBMCs. The sequence derives from a middle-aged woman in good health and CMV-seropositive. The CDR3 protein is CASGRLNYEQYF. The CDR3 DNA is TGTGCCAGCGGCAGACTGAACTACGAGCAGTACTTC.